Reported below is one TCR beta chain. This clone was picked up one time. There is no known antigen for this receptor. No base-level quality is on record; no much larger clone is a single base apart. The cohort was made up of approximately 670 healthy bone marrow donors. At the time of sampling, all cohort members were nominally healthy, though unrecorded immune exposures were likely present. The donor was CMV seropositive and belonged to the group of 250 to 300 seropositive cohort members. Each donor provided a peripheral blood sample, and peripheral blood mononuclear cells were used for TCR beta sequencing. Genomic DNA was extracted from the blood cell samples with the Qiagen DNeasy Blood Extraction Kit. Libraries came from the immunoSEQ multiplex PCR assay. A mixture of 60 forward primers for TCR Vbeta segments and 13 reverse primers for TCR Jbeta segments was used in the multiplex PCR. Amplification of the CDR3 region of rearranged TCR beta genes was performed with a multiplex PCR assay on genomic DNA. The Illumina HiSeq System was used to sequence the amplified TCR beta libraries as 87-base-pair reads. Turning to the authors' computational methods: A later analysis counted tens of millions of unique TCR beta chains across the 650 to 800 repertoires, and around 12 million of these chains were shared by at least two donors. Raw reads were error-corrected and collapsed into unique sequences by a nearest-neighbor algorithm in which closely related sequences were merged to remove PCR and sequencing errors. To assign V, D and J gene segments, CDR3 sequences were aligned to IMGT reference sequences. Each retained sequence needed at least a six-nucleotide match to both a V gene segment and a J gene segment. Rearrangements were called productive when the CDR3 lacked stop codons and stayed in frame with V and J; all others were non-productive. CDR3 was defined by IMGT convention, running from the second conserved V-encoded cysteine to the conserved J-encoded phenylalanine. The earlier analysis of 587 of the donors excluded any sequence lacking an unambiguous match to a single V gene segment. An earlier analysis of about 600 of the donors called V segments functional above 56.7% productive rearrangements and segregating when the between-donor standard deviation exceeded 5%. A statistical classification framework was built to diagnose cytomegalovirus status from the catalog of TCR beta chain sequences. In a later analysis, TCR nucleotide sequences were compared against IMGT/GENE-DB human TR gene sequences so that V and J genes could be assigned. Using the TCRdist pipeline, a later analysis assigned CDR3 sequences along with most-parsimonious VDJ recombination scenarios. A later analysis defined each TCR beta chain by its CDR3 amino acid sequence plus V-gene family, and excluded reads lacking a unique V-gene family. In a later analysis, fewer than 650 highly shared, low-generation-probability nucleotide sequences were removed to address suspected cross-contamination and a sequencing artifact. In a later analysis, a clonal expansion index was calculated for each public chain from normalized within-repertoire ranks of inferred template counts. Generation probabilities in a later analysis came from a VDJ recombination model fitted to out-of-frame rearrangements, and those results were checked against IGoR. A later analysis scored TCR-TCR, TCR-HLA and TCR-CMV co-occurrence with hypergeometric tests, applying a repertoire-size bias correction to TCR pairs. A later analysis estimated false discovery rates by permuting HLA or CMV assignments 20 times. A later analysis grouped co-occurring TCRs with DBSCAN, adding TCRdist sequence similarity when clustering within HLA-allele-positive subsets. Repertoires with fewer than 30,000 or more than 120,000 public chains, plus five repertoires with anomalous nucleotide sharing, were excluded from co-occurrence clustering. Drawn from immuneACCESS, this table holds only the in-frame rearrangements with V and J called that TCRdb kept. Clones are partly lost; checked studies trace under half to an unresolved V gene and leave the rest unexplained. The V and J calls and clone size were taken over from that table, and D and trimming were inferred from the DNA. A total of about 160,000 clones appear in this sample, 80% of them only once. The biggest ten clones account for approximately 4.1% of the sample.

This sample is drawn from a study of cytomegalovirus exposure and HLA in healthy donors (dated by TCRdb to 2015 to 2018). Describing the broader study: In an earlier analysis of 450 to 750 of the donors, 250 to 350 Gb of sequence data and 90 million to 130 million unique TCR beta sequences from 150 million to 200 million T cells were reported. Approximately 300 gigabases of sequencing data and around 87 million unique TCR sequences were included in an early release covering about 620 HLA-typed donors. The genetic ancestry cluster associated with self-reported Caucasian donors included roughly 84% of the approximately 430 genotyped donors. The aim of the study was to test whether cataloging public T cell receptors could identify signatures of past pathogen exposure. Using immunosequencing, the study profiled T cell repertoires from 550 to 750 subjects and related those repertoires to cytomegalovirus serostatus. Besides the first cohort of more than 650 subjects, a separate validation cohort made up of about 120 different subjects was used. To predict cytomegalovirus infection status, the study brought together high-throughput TCR immunosequencing, statistical association of individual TCRs with disease status, and machine learning. A later analysis re-analyzed previously published TCR beta repertoires from 550 to 700 donors and added high-resolution HLA genotyping to study TCR occurrence patterns. In the later analysis, no new phenotypic data were used to find candidate immune exposures; instead, reliance was placed on TCR beta sequences and their occurrence across donors. An earlier analysis of fewer than 700 of the donors applied high-throughput TCR beta sequencing to assess whether each TCR beta V gene segment acted as functional or pseudogenic. Alongside the repertoire data, information on donor age, sex, ethnicity and CMV serostatus was compiled. In a later genetic analysis, genome-wide SNP genotypes for about three fifths of the roughly 670 donors were used, and that subset was treated as a discovery cohort. Every discovery cohort repertoire had been produced on one sequencing platform. Class I and class II HLA loci were covered by the typing at four-digit resolution. The number of typed donors differed by locus: about 620-630 for A, B, C, DRB1 and DQB1; approximately 540 for DQA1; over 600 for DPA1; and approximately 450 for DPB1. About 5 DR-DQ haplotypes were handled as single units for association and clustering, since linkage in the cohort was strong. Among roughly 400 genotyped donors of the cohort, an average of about 240,000 unique TCR beta nucleotide sequences were sequenced per donor, 15% to 20% of them non-productive. Broad study findings and their caveats: A later analysis found that most CMV-associated TCR beta chains appeared HLA-restricted, with HLA associations seemingly driven largely by CMV exposure. A later analysis associated 16,951 TCR beta sequences with specific HLA alleles at a false discovery rate of 0.05. Because HLA typing was missing for some donors at each locus, association tests included only the typed subset. In this cohort, only TCR beta chains were sequenced, and detectable features were limited by the absence of alpha or paired-chain data. In vitro tests confirmed that a few of the cytomegalovirus-associated TCR beta chains recognize cytomegalovirus antigens. The study listed approximately 160 TCR beta chains as associated with cytomegalovirus. The 87-base-pair reads could not distinguish some IMGT-functional V segments, including TRBV6-2 and TRBV6-3, so those segments were excluded. Sequencing depth was assumed to be roughly uniform across donors in the presence/absence analyses, though that assumption may not hold. In an earlier analysis of about 540 of the donors, most TCR beta V segments were observed in productive rearrangements about 87% or about 30% of the time, broadly matching IMGT annotations. The authors suggested that the approach could potentially be generalized to other disease states and immunological phenotypes. Several of the top co-occurrence clusters appeared to be linked to parvovirus B19, influenza, CMV and Epstein-Barr virus, according to a later analysis. According to a later analysis, TCR association rates differed among HLA loci, with DRB1 alleles showing the most associated TCRs and HLA-C alleles showing the fewest. Cytomegalovirus status was reported to be diagnosed by the classifier with high specificity and sensitivity in both the original and validation cohorts. V-gene and J-gene trimming of TCR beta chains was associated with a missense DCLRE1C variant in a later genetic analysis, and the association was replicated in an independent cohort. CMV serostatus was the only immune exposure information available for the cohort. A later analysis found that HLA-associated TCR beta chains were more clonally expanded and had lower generation probabilities than equally common non-associated chains. When HLA alleles, especially DR and DQ, strongly co-occurred, attributing TCR associations to individual alleles was difficult. Compared with the roughly 670-donor mean, donors in an Asian-associated ancestry cluster had fewer N-insertions in productive TCRs, according to a later genetic analysis. While some public TCRs were present in many individuals, most TCR sequences turned up only very rarely across donors. A group of highly shared sequence variants was considered likely to be a technical artifact of the sequencing pipeline. Correlated functional status among segregating V segments might reflect linkage disequilibrium, but an unknown experimental factor could not be ruled out. A further reported finding was that TCR beta sequences accurately predicted the HLA-A and HLA-B alleles for most subjects in the first cohort. Because counts were too low, seventeen rarely observed V segments, including chromosome 9 orphons, were excluded from the earlier analysis of 587 of the donors.

For this chain, trimming is 5 bases at the V end and 4 bases at the J end, and the number of junction bases without a gene match is 6. The CDR3 runs 15 amino acids, cysteine and phenylalanine included. Only the CDR3 DNA is retained, 45 bases long and in frame from the first base. CDR1 and CDR2, looked up from the germline V gene, are SGHVS and FNYEAQ. Input material: PBMCs. Recombination connected TRBV7-6 to TRBJ2-3, and TRBD2 matches 10 of the central bases. This TCR came from a woman aged 50 to 60 in good health and CMV-seropositive. The bases read TGTGCCAGCAGCCAAACTAGCGGGATTGCAGATACGCAGTATTTT. Protein translation: CASSQTSGIADTQYF. The CDR3 plus the reference TRBV7-6 and TRBJ2-3 genes for the other parts give the full variable domain: GAGVSQSPRYKVTKRGQDVALRCDPISGHVSLYWYRQALGQGPEFLTYFNYEAQQDKSGLPNDRFSAERPEGSISTLTIQRTEQRDSAMYRCASSQTSGIADTQYFGPGTRLTVL.